The 21 T cell receptor beta chains below were found in one sample sequenced in a study of T cells in Graves' hyperthyroidism and ophthalmopathy (dated by TCRdb to between 2018 and 2021). The library was built by means of multiplex PCR. This sample was sequenced with an Illumina HiSeq 2000. TCR beta CDR3 regions were amplified from RNA transcripts. The first round of RT-PCR for the TCR CDR3 was performed with the HTBI primer set and the Qiagen OneStep RT-PCR kit. TCRdb cleaned the public reads at Q25 with fastp, built clones with MiXCR and kept in-frame beta chains. Identical CDR3 proteins give one entry, which carries the most common genes and DNA. This sample comprises approximately 600,000 distinct CDR3 sequences, approximately 15% of them detected only once. The ten largest clones represent roughly 6.9% of the sample. The sample was blood. The receptors here all came from a young woman with Graves' ophthalmopathy.

Many counts were recorded for this clonotype. The chain is built from TRBV6-1 and TRBJ1-1; D is unclear. This CDR3 region has 15 residues. The germline V and J ends were trimmed by 5 bases and 4 bases, with 17 bases remaining between them. Germline assignment: CDR1 MNHNS and CDR2 SASEGT. CDR3 amino acids: CASSPSAVRSTEAFF. The CDR3 bases are TGTGCCAGCAGTCCCTCCGCCGTTCGGAGCACTGAAGCTTTCTTT.

Details on this clonotype: The junction shows a germline mismatch at one end, possibly a read error. The chain is built from TRBV5-1 and TRBJ2-7, with D perhaps TRBD2 (5 bases). Germline CDR1 is SGHRS and CDR2 is YFSETQ. The CDR3 totals 17 residues. The CDR3 nucleotides read TGCGCCAGCAGCCCCACACCATTAGCTACCGGGAACTACGATCAGTACTTC. Translated: CASSPTPLATGNYDQYF.

Worth noting for this clonotype: One base away lies a much larger clone, so this may be a sequencing read error. This sequence joins TRBV7-8 and TRBJ2-2; tentative D call: TRBD1 (5 bases). CDR3 length: 16 residues. V lost 1 base and J 0 bases, leaving 9 bases between the germline ends. Germline lookup yields CDR1 SGHVS and CDR2 FQNEAQ. For the CDR3, the DNA is TGTGCCAGCAGCTTAGTGGGGCTGCCGAACACCGGGGAGCTGTTTTTT. Translating it yields CASSLVGLPNTGELFF.

This chain joins TRBV20-1 and TRBJ2-7; TRBD2 matches 10 bases. Germline CDR1 DFQATT, CDR2 SNEGSKA (reference sequence). The CDR3 spans 14 residues. The trim removed 6 bases at V and 2 bases at J, leaving 7 bases unmatched. The CDR3 DNA reads as TGCAGTGCAATATCTAGCGGGAGAACCTACGAGCAGTACTTC. Amino acids: CSAISSGRTYEQYF.

This clonotype was seen just once. A read error may be the cause here, since a much bigger clone is one base away. It is likely a read error, because the conserved phenylalanine at the end of the CDR3 is missing. CDR3 nucleotides: TGCAGTGCTAGAGGGACTAGAGCGGTTGGGCACTCCTACGAGCAGTACCTC. It is translated as CSARGTRAVGHSYEQYL. The chain links TRBV20-1 to TRBJ2-7, with 7 nucleotides matching TRBD2. J lost 0 bases, V lost 1 base, and 12 bases had no gene match. The CDR3 runs 17 residues. The germline CDR1 and CDR2 sequences are DFQATT and SNEGSKA (reference sequence).

V and J are TRBV7-9 and TRBJ1-4, with a possible D match to TRBD1 (5 bases). The CDR3 covers 16 residues. The germline CDR1 and CDR2 sequences are SEHNR and FQNEAQ (reference sequence). Trimming cost V 5 bases and J 8 bases, with 21 bases left between them. This chain's CDR3 is CASSPNRGPKEEKLFF. The CDR3, as DNA: TGTGCCAGCAGCCCGAACCGGGGCCCAAAGGAGGAAAAACTGTTTTTT.

This clonotype turned up a few times. The gene calls are TRBV7-9 and TRBJ2-1; 10 bases fit TRBD1. Germline loops: CDR1 SEHNR, CDR2 FQNEAQ (reference sequence). V lost 8 bases and J lost 5; bases outside the gene matches: 6. The CDR3 totals 14 residues. This CDR3 reads CASGPGQGNNEQFF. For the CDR3, the DNA is TGTGCCAGCGGACCGGGACAGGGGAACAATGAGCAGTTCTTC.

As regards this clonotype: A single base separates this from a much larger clone, so it may be a read error. The conserved closing phenylalanine or tryptophan is absent in this CDR3, likely reflecting a read error. CDR3 loop: CASSLTGGDSPLHL. The DNA of the CDR3 is TGTGCCAGCAGCCTGACAGGGGGCGATTCACCCCTCCACCTT. The chain employs TRBV5-5 and TRBJ1-6, with 10 bases aligning to TRBD1. Germline assignment: CDR1 SGHKS and CDR2 YYEKEE (reference sequence). With V trimmed by 4 bases and J by 8 bases, 3 bases remained unmatched. This CDR3 comprises 14 residues.

On this clonotype: At one of its ends the junction is not consistent with the germline gene, which may arise from a read error. The J gene is TRBJ2-2, the V gene TRBV20-1, with 7 bases that match TRBD1. The germline CDR1 and CDR2 sequences are DFQATT and SNEGSKA (reference sequence). This CDR3 has 15 residues. CDR3 residues: CSAIPRGRDTRELFF. For the CDR3, the DNA is TGCAGTGCTATCCCAAGGGGGCGCGACACCAGGGAGCTGTTTTTT.

This clonotype was observed at least ten times. This rearrangement joins TRBV18 to TRBJ2-1; 10 bases line up with TRBD1. Germline trimming cut 2 bases from V and 7 bases from J; bases unmatched to any gene: 5. This CDR3 is built from 15 residues. CDR1 is KGHSH and CDR2 is LQKENI in the germline V gene. The CDR3 DNA reads TGTGCCAGCTCACCAGAGACAGGGGGCAGGAATGAGCAGTTCTTC. The encoded protein is CASSPETGGRNEQFF.

This sequence joins TRBV28 and TRBJ1-1; D is possibly TRBD1 (5 bases). Germline loops: CDR1 MDHEN, CDR2 SYDVKM. V lost 5 bases, J lost 5 bases, and 30 bases lay in between. This CDR3 is built from 19 residues. The CDR3 DNA reads as TGTGCCAGCAGTATATATGGGGGAATGGGTTGGCTTCTGGGAACTGAAGCTTTCTTT. Translating it yields CASSIYGGMGWLLGTEAFF.

V gene TRBV19 combines with J gene TRBJ1-2; D perhaps matches TRBD1 (5 bases). Germline CDR1 LNHDA, CDR2 SQIVND (reference sequence). There are 17 residues in the CDR3. The V end was cut by 0 bases, the J end by 4 bases, with 18 bases between. The chain's CDR3 is CASSIDVSGGFGYGYTF. The DNA for the CDR3 is TGTGCCAGTAGTATAGATGTCTCGGGGGGGTTTGGCTATGGCTACACCTTC.

This clonotype came up many times. The V and J genes are TRBV5-6 and TRBJ2-7; D gene ambiguous. The CDR3 runs to 14 residues. With 3 bases removed from V and 4 bases from J, the gap between germline ends came to 14 bases. Germline loops: CDR1 SGHDT, CDR2 YYEEEE. CDR3 DNA: TGTGCCAGCAGCTCCCGTCGCTACCTATACGAGCAGTACTTC. Protein: CASSSRRYLYEQYF.

The V and J genes are TRBV10-3 and TRBJ2-5, with 9 nucleotides matching TRBD2. CDR1 and CDR2 from the germline V gene are ENHRY and SYGVKD. V shed 3 bases, J shed 3 bases, and the junction held 5 bases outside the gene matches. This CDR3 has 15 amino acids. CDR3 region: CAISDNASGKETQYF. The CDR3 coding sequence is TGTGCCATCAGTGATAATGCTAGCGGGAAAGAGACCCAGTACTTC.

The sample holds many counts of this clonotype. CDR3 residues: CASFLNPRKNTEAFF. Written as DNA, the CDR3 is TGTGCCAGCTTCCTGAACCCAAGAAAGAACACTGAAGCTTTCTTT. The chain has TRBV7-8 and TRBJ1-1; D not certain. The V gene's germline CDR1 is SGHVS and CDR2 FQNEAQ. The germline V and J ends were trimmed by 8 bases and 1 base, with 17 bases remaining between them. CDR3 length equals 15 residues.

This clonotype occurred many times. The chain combines TRBV27 with TRBJ2-1; D tentatively fits TRBD1 or TRBD2 (6 bases each). CDR1 is MNHEY, CDR2 SMNVEV, per germline (reference sequence). The CDR3 is 14 residues long. V lost 5 bases and J lost 8, with 16 bases in between. The DNA of the CDR3 is TGTGCCAGCAGTATGATAGCGGAGGGGGATGAGCAGTTCTTC. This codes for CASSMIAEGDEQFF.

With regard to this clonotype: The junction differs from germline at one of its ends, possibly a read error. The chain carries TRBV6-1 and TRBJ2-5; TRBD2 matches at 9 bases. There are 16 residues in the CDR3. Germline V gene sequence: CDR1 MNHNS, CDR2 SASEGT. The CDR3 DNA reads TGTGCCTGCAGAGACCCCCCGACTAGCGGTCAAGAGACCCAGTACTTC. Its translation is CACRDPPTSGQETQYF.

The table lists this clonotype with many counts. The J gene is TRBJ2-7, the V gene TRBV11-3; D might be TRBD2 (5 bases). The ends were cut back, 1 base at V and 0 bases at J, with 10 bases in the middle. The CDR3 covers 15 residues. Germline V gives CDR1 SGHNT, CDR2 YENEEA. CDR3 in amino acids: CASSLAEVSSYEQYF. The CDR3 nucleotides are TGTGCCAGCAGCTTAGCGGAGGTGTCCTCCTACGAGCAGTACTTC.

In its sample, this clonotype was seen a few times. The V and J genes are TRBV5-1 and TRBJ1-5; D may be TRBD1 (5 bases). The CDR3 contains 13 residues. Germline CDR1 and CDR2: SGHRS and YFSETQ. V gave up 4 bases and J gave up 9 bases, with 14 bases separating them. The CDR3 sequence: CASSPGEGLPQHF. The CDR3 DNA reads TGCGCCAGCAGCCCGGGGGAGGGGTTGCCCCAGCATTTT.

This clonotype was detected a few times. The V call is TRBV5-1, the J call TRBJ1-5, with TRBD1 matching 7 bases. The CDR3 consists of 14 residues. Germline loops: CDR1 SGHRS, CDR2 YFSETQ. Unmatched junction bases numbered 6, after V lost 4 bases and J lost 5 bases. The CDR3 region is CASSTGTADQPQHF. The CDR3 DNA reads as TGCGCCAGCAGCACCGGGACAGCGGATCAGCCCCAGCATTTT.

This clonotype was seen at least ten times. The rearrangement links TRBV4-2 to TRBJ1-2, with 8 bases that match TRBD1. The trim removed 4 bases at V and 4 bases at J, leaving 5 bases unmatched. Germline lookup yields CDR1 LGHNA and CDR2 YNFKEQ. The CDR3 has 14 amino acids. CDR3 nucleotides: TGTGCCAGCAGCCCCCAGGGGGCGGTCTATGGCTACACCTTC. Protein: CASSPQGAVYGYTF.